This TCR beta chain was identified in a study of low-dose radiotherapy and immunotherapy resistance in tumors. Study at large: Doses of 0.5 Gy per fraction every 2 weeks, totaling 6.5 Gy, went to Cohort 1. Patients took 300 mg oral aspirin daily for four cycles from cycle 1 day 1.

This sample's time point: before trial treatment. This clonotype came up many times. Germline V gene sequence: CDR1 SGHRS, CDR2 YFSETQ. With 3 bases clipped from V and 3 bases from J, the junction kept 14 bases outside the gene matches. This CDR3 contains 17 residues. TRAV- and TRBV-specific primers, spanning alpha and beta chains, primed first-strand cDNA. TCR amplification ran roughly 20 PCR cycles using constant-region and V-primer adapter primers. TCRdb re-called the reads with MiXCR, one entry per CDR3 protein. Of some 60,000 distinct CDR3 sequences in the sample, 26% were seen once. The chain links TRBV5-1 to TRBJ2-7, with 8 bases aligning to TRBD1. Sequences were derived from PBMCs, sampled before treatment. The sequence derives from a male donor with rectosigmoid adenocarcinoma. DNA for the CDR3: TGCGCCAGCAGCTCGATACAAGCCGGGACAGGACGCTACGAGCAGTACTTC. Translated: CASSSIQAGTGRYEQYF.